The sequence of this TCR beta chain was determined in a study of a mutant IDH1 vaccine in newly diagnosed glioma (dated by TCRdb to the early 2020s). Regarding the study in general: Of the 25 to 35 treated patients, approximately 62% were male and roughly 38% were female, and a mean age of approximately 40 years was recorded. Prior to enrollment, patients had been given standard therapy consisting of radiotherapy alone, temozolomide alone, or radiochemotherapy with temozolomide, with the combination given to most patients. Peripheral blood was drawn at six visits: V03 (baseline), V05, V07, V10, V12 and V13. Longitudinal TCRB deep sequencing was done for fewer than 30 treated patients, wherever samples were available for exploratory analyses.

Library preparation was by the immunoSEQ multiplex PCR assay. Rearranged TCR beta chain sequences were amplified using the hsTCRB Kit according to the manufacturer's protocol. Sequencing of TCRB libraries was carried out on an Illumina MiSeq. The authors processed their data as follows. The kit vendor's proprietary platform handled demultiplexing, trimming and gene mapping. Sourced from immuneACCESS, this table was stored by TCRdb with only in-frame sequences that have V and J called. A share of the clones is absent; for the studies checked, an unresolved V gene accounts for under half, and the remainder has no known explanation. V, J and clone size are taken as reported in that table, and D and trimming were inferred from the DNA itself. The sample records 45,000 to 65,000 clones, 65% to 85% of which are singletons. The ten biggest clones cover 15% to 25% of the sample. The investigation overall reported the following: PBMC samples for TCRB deep sequencing were selected based on availability. Immune responses induced by the vaccine were seen in around 93% of patients across multiple MHC alleles. Changes in the top peripheral T cell clonotypes picked up by TCRB sequencing did not appear to be linked to pseudoprogression. It was noted by the authors that analyses of patient blood samples could not be reproduced owing to sample limitations.

Taken with the paper, the label for time point translates to: baseline, week 1 (first vaccination visit). Taken with the paper, the label for treatment or condition translates to: pre-vaccination baseline after standard-of-care therapy. Newly diagnosed WHO grade 3 or 4 IDH1-mutant astrocytomas showing loss of nuclear ATRX were present in the donors. The samples were drawn from NOA16, a multicentre, single-arm, open-label phase I trial in Germany that tested a mutant IDH1 peptide vaccine in humans for the first time. Blood drawn at visit V03 was used as the baseline sample for immunogenicity testing. Genomic DNA for TCRB sequencing was extracted from EDTA blood using the DNeasy Blood and Tissue Kit. With respect to this clone: Which antigen it targets is not known. No much larger clonotype is one base removed from it; base qualities were not supplied.

The germline V gene gives CDR1 as MDHEN and CDR2 as SYDVKM. The V and J ends are trimmed by 5 bases and 4 bases, leaving 11 bases between them. The CDR3 covers 14 residues, taking in both the cysteine and the phenylalanine. The kept DNA is CDR3 alone, 42 bases in frame from the first base. This TCR was recovered from a man aged 18 to 29 with glioma. The chain links TRBV28 with TRBJ1-4, with no reliable assignment of the D segment. The sample consisted of PBMCs, taken from a glioma patient treated with radiotherapy, temozolomide or both. The CDR3: CASSGGVLNEKLFF. The nucleotides read TGTGCCAGCAGTGGTGGGGTCCTTAATGAAAAACTGTTTTTT.